This T cell receptor beta chain appears in the sequencing data of a study of low-dose radiotherapy and immunotherapy resistance in tumors. The CDR3 is 16 residues long. V gave up 1 base and J gave up 6 bases; unmatched junction bases: 10. Germline values: CDR1 SGHTA, CDR2 FQGNSA. The time point: after trial treatment. Treatment noted: LDRT plus nivolumab, ipilimumab, low-dose cyclophosphamide and aspirin (RACIN trial). TRAV- and TRBV-specific primers primed first-strand cDNA, covering alpha and beta chains. The PCR that amplified TCRs ran for around 20 cycles, relying on a constant-region primer and a V-primer adapter. TCRdb re-derived calls from the reads in MiXCR, one entry per CDR3 protein. The data hold about 100,000 distinct CDR3 sequences, with around 21% observed a single time.

Sequenced material: PBMCs, taken after low-dose radiotherapy plus immunotherapy. The genes are TRBV7-2 and TRBJ2-5; 8 nucleotides line up with TRBD2. This receptor was identified in a male donor with prostate cancer. In DNA form, the CDR3 reads TGTGCCAGCAGCTTAGTCGTCGGGGGGGGCCTGAAGACCCAGTACTTC. This codes for CASSLVVGGGLKTQYF.